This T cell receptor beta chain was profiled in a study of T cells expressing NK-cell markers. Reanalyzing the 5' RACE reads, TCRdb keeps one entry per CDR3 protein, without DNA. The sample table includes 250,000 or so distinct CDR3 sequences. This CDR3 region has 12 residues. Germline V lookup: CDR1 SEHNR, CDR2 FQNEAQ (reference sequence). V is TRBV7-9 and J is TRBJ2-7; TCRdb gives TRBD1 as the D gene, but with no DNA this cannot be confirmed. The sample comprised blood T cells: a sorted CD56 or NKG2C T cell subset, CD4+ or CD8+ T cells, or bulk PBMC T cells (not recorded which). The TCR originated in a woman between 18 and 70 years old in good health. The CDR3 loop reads CASSSTQGPQYF. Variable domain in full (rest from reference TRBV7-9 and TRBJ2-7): DTGVSQNPRHKITKRGQNVTFRCDPISEHNRLYWYRQTLGQGPEFLTYFQNEAQLEKSRLLSDRFSAERPKGSFSTLEIQRTEQGDSAMYLCASSSTQGPQYFGPGTRLTVT.